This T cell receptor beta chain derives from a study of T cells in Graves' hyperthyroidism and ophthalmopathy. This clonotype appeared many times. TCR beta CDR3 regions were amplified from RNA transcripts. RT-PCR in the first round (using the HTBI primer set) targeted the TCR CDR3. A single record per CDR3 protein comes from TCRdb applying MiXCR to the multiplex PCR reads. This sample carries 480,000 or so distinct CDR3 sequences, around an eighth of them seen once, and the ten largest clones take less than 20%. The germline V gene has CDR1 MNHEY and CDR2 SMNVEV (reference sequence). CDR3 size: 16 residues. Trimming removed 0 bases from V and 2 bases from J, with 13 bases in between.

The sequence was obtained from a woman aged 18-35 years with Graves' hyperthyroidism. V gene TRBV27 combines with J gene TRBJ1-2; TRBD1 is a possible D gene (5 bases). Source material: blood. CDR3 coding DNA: TGTGCCAGCAGTTTATCGGTGGGCAGGGTGAACTATGGCTACACCTTC. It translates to CASSLSVGRVNYGYTF.